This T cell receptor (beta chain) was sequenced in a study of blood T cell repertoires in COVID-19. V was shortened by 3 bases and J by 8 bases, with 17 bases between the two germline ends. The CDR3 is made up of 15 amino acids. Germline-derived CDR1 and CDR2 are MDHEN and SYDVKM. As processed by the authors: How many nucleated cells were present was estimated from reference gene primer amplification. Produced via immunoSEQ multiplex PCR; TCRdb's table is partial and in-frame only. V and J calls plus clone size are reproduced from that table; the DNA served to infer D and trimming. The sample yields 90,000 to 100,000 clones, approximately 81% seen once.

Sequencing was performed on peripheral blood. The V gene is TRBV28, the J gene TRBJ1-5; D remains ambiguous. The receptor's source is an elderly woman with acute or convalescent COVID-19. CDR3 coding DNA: TGTGCCAGCAGTTTTCTGTTCCGGGTTAGAGAGCCCCAGCATTTT. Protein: CASSFLFRVREPQHF.